The 26 T cell receptor beta chains below all came from one sample that was sequenced in a study of T cell responses to AZD1222 COVID-19 vaccine. Assay: immunoSEQ multiplex PCR; the TCRdb copy retains only in-frame clones and omits some. The sample has around 140,000 clones, approximately 91% seen once. The sample in question was peripheral blood, obtained 28 days after the second AZD1222 dose. The receptors were gathered from an adult who received the AZD1222 COVID-19 vaccine.

The chain is built from TRBV11-2 and TRBJ2-2; D is possibly TRBD1 (6 bases). Trimming left V 1 base short and J 4 bases short, with 7 bases between. The CDR3 totals 14 residues. Per germline, CDR1 SGHAT and CDR2 FQNNGV. CDR3: CASSLGGGTGELFF. CDR3 DNA: TGTGCCAGCAGCTTAGGAGGGGGCACCGGGGAGCTGTTTTTT.

This clone was picked up a small number of times. The J gene is TRBJ2-7, the V gene TRBV5-1; D gene unclear. The CDR3 covers 11 residues. The V and J ends lost 4 bases and 3 bases respectively, with 5 bases between them. CDR1 SGHRS and CDR2 YFSETQ come from the germline V gene. CDR3 sequence: CASSDLYEQYF. CDR3 in DNA: TGCGCCAGCAGCGACCTCTACGAGCAGTACTTC.

For the CDR3, the DNA is TGTGCTAGTGGTTTGATAGGGGAAGCTTTCTTT. Residues: CASGLIGEAFF. The rearrangement uses TRBV12-5 and TRBJ1-1; D gene unclear. The CDR3 is 11 residues long. Germline-derived CDR1 and CDR2 are LGHNT and FRNRAP. The V gene lost 2 bases and the J gene lost 8 bases, with 6 bases spanning the gap.

The rearrangement links TRBV13 to TRBJ2-2; 11 bases line up with TRBD2. Trimming took 0 bases from V and 6 from J; bases not matched to a gene: 6. The CDR3 runs 17 residues. The germline gives CDR1 PRHDT, CDR2 FYEKMQ (reference sequence). The CDR3: CASSLGLAGVLAGELFF. CDR3 nucleotide sequence: TGTGCCAGCAGCTTAGGACTAGCGGGAGTATTGGCCGGGGAGCTGTTTTTT.

The gene calls are TRBV5-1 and TRBJ2-3, with 12 bases matching TRBD2. The CDR3 has 17 residues. Germline values: CDR1 SGHRS, CDR2 YFSETQ. The junction had 7 bases not matched to a gene; V was cut back by 0 bases and J by 5 bases. The CDR3, as DNA: TGCGCCAGCAGCTTGGCTCCGCTAGCGGGGGGGCAAGATACGCAGTATTTT. Translation gives CASSLAPLAGGQDTQYF.

The chain carries TRBV5-4 and TRBJ2-6, with TRBD1 matching 7 bases. Per germline, CDR1 SGHNT and CDR2 YYREEE (reference sequence). CDR3 length equals 18 residues. Losses at the gene ends were 2 bases for V and 5 bases for J; bases not matched to a gene: 13. The CDR3 loop is CASSLGGRGSLRANVLTF. DNA for the CDR3: TGTGCCAGCAGCTTAGGGGGCAGGGGATCTCTTCGGGCCAACGTCCTGACTTTC. The full variable domain, its missing parts supplied by reference TRBV5-4 and TRBJ2-6, is ETGVTQSPTHLIKTRGQQVTLRCSSQSGHNTVSWYQQALGQGPQFIFQYYREEENGRGNFPPRFSGLQFPNYSSELNVNALELDDSALYLCASSLGGRGSLRANVLTFGAGSRLTVL.

This chain connects TRBV7-2 to TRBJ2-2; no firm D call. In germline, CDR1 is SGHTA, CDR2 FQGNSA. This CDR3 is built from 14 residues. V dropped 5 bases and J dropped 9 bases, with 16 bases sitting between them. The CDR3 nucleotides are TGTGCCAGCAGCCCGAGGTTTGGTGGCCGGGAGCTGTTTTTT. Translating it yields CASSPRFGGRELFF.

The chain is built from TRBV11-1 and TRBJ2-2; 8 bases map to TRBD1. The CDR3 is 15 amino acids. V gave up 5 bases and J gave up 7 bases; unmatched junction bases: 9. The germline V gene encodes CDR1 SGHAT and CDR2 FQDESV (reference sequence). The CDR3 nucleotides read TGTGCCAGCAGCCTCTCCACAGGGGGGATCGGGGAGCTGTTTTTT. Protein product: CASSLSTGGIGELFF.

The gene calls are TRBV4-1 and TRBJ2-6; 10 bases match TRBD2. CDR3 size: 21 residues. The V gene's germline CDR1 is MGHRA and CDR2 YSYEKL. The ends lost 1 base at V and 3 bases at J; junction bases unmatched: 15. The CDR3 loop is CASSQAYSASGRVGGANVLTF. CDR3 DNA sequence: TGCGCCAGCAGCCAAGCGTACTCTGCTAGCGGGAGAGTAGGTGGGGCCAACGTCCTGACTTTC.

The chain joins TRBV6-5 to TRBJ1-2; a weak D match, TRBD1 (6 bases). V lost 2 bases, J lost 2 bases, and 6 bases lay in between. The CDR3 length is 13 residues. Germline CDR1 and CDR2: MNHEY and SVGAGI. CDR3 in amino acids: CASSYDRNYGYTF. CDR3 nucleotide sequence: TGTGCCAGCAGTTACGACAGGAACTATGGCTACACCTTC.

The chain joins TRBV24-1 to TRBJ1-6; tentatively, D is TRBD1 (5 bases). Trimming stripped 5 bases from V and 8 bases from J, with 9 bases between. This CDR3 is 13 amino acids long. Germline assignment: CDR1 KGHDR and CDR2 SFDVKD. For the CDR3, the DNA is TGTGCCACCAGTGGGGGACCGTATTCACCCCTCCACTTT. This gives the protein CATSGGPYSPLHF.

This clone is a singleton in its sample. V usage is TRBV2 and J usage is TRBJ1-2, with 7 bases lining up with TRBD1. CDR1 and CDR2 (germline): SNHLY, FYNNEI. This CDR3 region has 14 residues. The V segment lost 8 bases and the J segment 3 bases; nucleotides outside the gene matches: 9. The CDR3 loop reads CASGAQGIDYGYTF. CDR3 nucleotide sequence: TGTGCCAGCGGAGCACAGGGGATTGACTATGGCTACACCTTC. Variable domain in full (rest from reference TRBV2 and TRBJ1-2): EPEVTQTPSHQVTQMGQEVILRCVPISNHLYFYWYRQILGQKVEFLVSFYNNEISEKSEIFDDQFSVERPDGSNFTLKIRSTKLEDSAMYFCASGAQGIDYGYTFGSGTRLTVV.

The chain combines TRBV7-9 with TRBJ1-3; no reliable D call. The CDR3 contains 15 residues. CDR1 is SEHNR, CDR2 FQNEAQ, per germline (reference sequence). Trimming took off 0 bases at V and 0 bases at J, with 6 bases between the two ends. The CDR3 bases are TGTGCCAGCAGCTTAGCGCTTCTCTCTGGAAACACCATATATTTT. It specifies CASSLALLSGNTIYF.

This chain uses TRBV3-1 (or the pseudogene TRBV3-2) with TRBJ2-2, with D hard to call. The CDR3 extends over 14 amino acids. Trimming shortened V by 2 bases and J by 1 base, and 5 bases separated the two germline ends. Germline assignment: CDR1 LGHDT and CDR2 YNNKEL (reference sequence). The CDR3 sequence is CASSQSWNTGELFF. The CDR3 bases are TGTGCCAGCAGCCAATCGTGGAACACCGGGGAGCTGTTTTTT.

V gene TRBV10-3 combines with J gene TRBJ2-1, with D uncertain. The germline CDR1 and CDR2 sequences are ENHRY and SYGVKD. With 2 bases removed from V and 9 bases from J, the gap between germline ends came to 8 bases. The CDR3 extends over 12 amino acids. CDR3 nucleotides: TGTGCCATCAGTGAGAGAGACACTGAGCAGTTCTTC. Amino acid sequence: CAISERDTEQFF.

The genes are TRBV3-1 (or the pseudogene TRBV3-2) and TRBJ2-7, with 8 bases aligning to TRBD2. Germline V gene data show CDR1 as LGHDT and CDR2 as YNNKEL (reference sequence). This CDR3 comprises 16 residues. Unmatched junction bases numbered 12, after V lost 5 bases and J lost 3 bases. This chain's CDR3 is CASSSRGGRGDYEQYF. The CDR3 DNA is TGTGCCAGCAGCTCTCGTGGTGGGCGGGGGGACTACGAGCAGTACTTC.

This clone appeared once. The V gene is TRBV18, the J gene TRBJ2-6; D perhaps matches TRBD1 (6 bases). Deletions cut 6 bases from V and 2 bases from J, with 17 bases between. Germline assignment: CDR1 KGHSH and CDR2 LQKENI. The CDR3 loop spans 17 amino acids. The CDR3 here is CASSQGPPGAGANVLTF. The CDR3 nucleotides are TGTGCCAGCTCCCAGGGACCCCCAGGGGCTGGGGCCAACGTCCTGACTTTC. Looking up the rest from reference TRBV18 and TRBJ2-6 gives the full variable domain: NAGVMQNPRHLVRRRGQEARLRCSPMKGHSHVYWYRQLPEEGLKFMVYLQKENIIDESGMPKERFSAEFPKEGPSILRIQQVVRGDSAAYFCASSQGPPGAGANVLTFGAGSRLTVL.

V and J are TRBV10-3 and TRBJ1-5; maybe TRBD1 (6 bases). V lost 4 bases and J lost 7, with 17 bases in between. There are 15 residues in the CDR3. Per the germline V gene, CDR1 is ENHRY and CDR2 is SYGVKD. Here the CDR3 reads CAISAHRAGDQPQHF. The CDR3 DNA reads as TGTGCCATCAGTGCCCACAGAGCAGGGGACCAGCCCCAGCATTTT.

J is TRBJ1-2 and V is TRBV12-3 or TRBV12-4, with TRBD1 matching 7 bases. CDR3 length equals 13 residues. The trim removed 4 bases at V and 4 bases at J, leaving 3 bases unmatched. The DNA for the CDR3 is TGTGCCAGCAGTTGGGACAGATCCTATGGCTACACCTTC. Protein product: CASSWDRSYGYTF.

The chain employs TRBV10-2 and TRBJ2-2; D unresolved. V lost 8 bases and J 7 bases, leaving 8 bases between the germline ends. CDR3 length: 11 residues. Germline V gene lookup returns CDR1 WSHSY and CDR2 SAAADI. CDR3 protein: CASLRSGELFF. The CDR3 nucleotides are TGCGCCAGCCTCAGGAGCGGGGAGCTGTTTTTT.

The rearrangement uses TRBV5-1 and TRBJ1-2, with D hard to call. CDR1 and CDR2 (germline): SGHRS, YFSETQ. V lost 0 bases and J 8 bases, leaving 14 bases between the germline ends. This CDR3 region has 14 residues. CDR3: CASSLANNFGGYTF. For the CDR3, the DNA is TGCGCCAGCAGCTTGGCTAACAACTTCGGGGGCTACACCTTC.

This chain connects TRBV18 to TRBJ1-1, with a possible D match to TRBD1 (5 bases). There are 15 residues in the CDR3. The V and J ends lost 4 bases and 1 base respectively, with 13 bases between them. CDR1 is KGHSH, CDR2 LQKENI, per germline. The CDR3 nucleotides read TGTGCCAGCTCACTCTTCACGGGACGGAACACTGAAGCTTTCTTT. Protein sequence: CASSLFTGRNTEAFF.

The chain combines TRBV5-6 with TRBJ2-7; 8 bases match TRBD2. From germline, CDR1 is SGHDT and CDR2 YYEEEE. This CDR3 contains 15 residues. V was pared by 2 bases and J by 4 bases, with 8 bases of the junction left unmatched. The CDR3 loop reads CASSLWSGGGYEQYV. The CDR3 nucleotides are TGTGCCAGCAGCTTATGGTCGGGAGGGGGATACGAGCAGTACGTC.

This chain connects TRBV7-3 to TRBJ2-2; 13 positions match TRBD2. CDR3 length: 18 residues. CDR1 is SGHTA and CDR2 is FQGTGA in the germline V gene. The trim removed 4 bases at V and 0 bases at J, leaving 5 bases unmatched. For the CDR3, the DNA is TGTGCCAGCAGCTACGGACTAGCGGGGGCCACGAACACCGGGGAGCTGTTTTTT. This codes for CASSYGLAGATNTGELFF.

This clone was observed a handful of times. The rearrangement uses TRBV7-6 and TRBJ2-1; tentative D call: TRBD2 (5 bases). Germline assignment: CDR1 SGHVS and CDR2 FNYEAQ. The CDR3 spans 15 residues. Trimming pared 4 bases from V and 3 bases from J, leaving 13 bases between. The chain's CDR3 is CASSSLAGDYNEQFF. The CDR3 nucleotides read TGTGCCAGCAGCTCCTTGGCGGGCGACTACAATGAGCAGTTCTTC.

The V gene is TRBV5-1, the J gene TRBJ2-1, with a possible D match to TRBD1 (6 bases). The CDR3 loop spans 12 amino acids. Between the trimmed V and J ends, which lost 3 bases and 8 bases, there was a span of 9 bases. Germline-derived CDR1 and CDR2 are SGHRS and YFSETQ. The CDR3 protein is CASSSQGDEQFF. CDR3 nucleotide sequence: TGCGCCAGCAGCTCACAGGGCGATGAGCAGTTCTTC.